This note documents a single T cell receptor (beta chain) sequence. Antigen: not known. The sample is drawn from a study of T-cell memory formation after mild COVID-19. Overall study results and limits: Clones that got smaller from day 15 to 85 had even CD4/CD8, while clones growing later tipped toward CD4+.

TCRdb reprocessed the 5' RACE reads with MiXCR, giving one entry per CDR3 protein. The sample holds 400,000 or so distinct CDR3 sequences, approximately 21% seen once. Per the germline V gene, CDR1 is DFQATT and CDR2 is SNEGSKA (reference sequence). The V and J ends lost 3 bases and 7 bases respectively, with 13 bases between them. The CDR3 length is 12 residues. The chain carries TRBV20-1 and TRBJ2-7, with D perhaps matching TRBD1 or TRBD2 (5 bases each). This TCR was recovered from an adult woman who had mild COVID-19 (a few samples of this study predate the infection). Cell type and time point are not known. The sample consisted of PBMCs or a T cell subset sorted from them (not recorded which). CDR3 region: CSARGPPGEQYF. CDR3 DNA: TGCAGTGCTAGGGGACCCCCAGGAGAGCAGTACTTC.